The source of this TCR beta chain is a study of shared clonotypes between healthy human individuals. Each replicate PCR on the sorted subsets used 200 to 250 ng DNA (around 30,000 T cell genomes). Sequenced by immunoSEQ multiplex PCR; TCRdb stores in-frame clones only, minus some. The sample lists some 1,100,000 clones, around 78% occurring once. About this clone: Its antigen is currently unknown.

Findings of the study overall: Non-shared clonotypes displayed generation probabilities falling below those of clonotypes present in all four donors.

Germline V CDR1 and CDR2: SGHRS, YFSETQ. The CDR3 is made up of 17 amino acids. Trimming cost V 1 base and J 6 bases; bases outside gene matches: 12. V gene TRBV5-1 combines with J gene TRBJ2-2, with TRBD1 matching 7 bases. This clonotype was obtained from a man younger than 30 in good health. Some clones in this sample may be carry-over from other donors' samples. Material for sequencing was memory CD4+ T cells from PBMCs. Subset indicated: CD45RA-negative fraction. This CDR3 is CASSLPQGSPLSGELFF. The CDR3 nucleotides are TGCGCCAGCAGCTTGCCACAGGGGTCACCCTTATCCGGGGAGCTGTTTTTT.